These 29 T cell receptor beta chains originate from one sample sequenced in a study of blood T cells in healthy people across ages (dated by TCRdb to the mid-2010s). To prepare the library, 5' RACE was applied. TCRdb shows the sequencer as Illumina HiSeq 2500. A second 7 to 11 cycle PCR used a sample-barcoded 5' primer and a J-beta primer mix. TCRdb reprocessing: public reads trimmed at Q25 with fastp, clones called with MiXCR, in-frame beta chains kept. Records with the same CDR3 protein are collapsed into one entry carrying the most frequent genes and DNA. In all, the sample holds some 790,000 distinct CDR3 sequences, and around 28% of those were seen once. Roughly 17% of the sample belongs to the ten largest clones. Source material: blood. The receptors come from an elderly woman in good health.

The chain joins TRBV21-1 to TRBJ2-1; the table's D gene call, TRBD1, was not cross checked with the DNA. TRBV21-1 is given as a pseudogene. The CDR3 runs 16 residues. The CDR3 loop reads CASSKYGTVIYNEQFF. CDR3 bases: TGTGCCAGCAGCAAATATGGGACAGTGATCTACAATGAGCAGTTCTTC.

This clonotype was seen repeatedly, ten times or more. The genes are TRBV7-6 and TRBJ2-5; the D is unclear. V was pared by 1 base and J by 4 bases, with 7 bases between. The CDR3 runs to 13 residues. Germline V gives CDR1 SGHVS, CDR2 FNYEAQ. Here the CDR3 reads CASSLGPVETQYF. In DNA, the CDR3 is TGTGCCAGCAGCTTAGGGCCGGTAGAGACCCAGTACTTC.

This clonotype was found many times. The gene calls are TRBV6-2 or TRBV6-3 and TRBJ2-3, with D perhaps given as TRBD1 or TRBD2 (5 bases each). V was clipped by 7 bases and J by 8 bases, with 22 bases between them. The CDR3 totals 15 residues. Germline V lookup: CDR1 MNHEY, CDR2 SVGEGT. CDR3 sequence (DNA): TGTGCCAGCATCCGGGACGACCGGCCTCAGTTTACGCAGTATTTT. Translation: CASIRDDRPQFTQYF.

This clonotype was counted at least ten times. V gene TRBV11-2 combines with J gene TRBJ2-1; TRBD2 aligns across 13 bases. This CDR3 is 15 amino acids long. Per the germline V gene, CDR1 is SGHAT and CDR2 is FQNNGV. With V trimmed by 5 bases and J by 6 bases, 4 bases remained unmatched. The chain's CDR3 is CASSATSGGVNEQFF. CDR3 sequence (DNA): TGTGCCAGCAGCGCAACTAGCGGGGGGGTCAATGAGCAGTTCTTC. The complete variable domain, with remaining parts taken from reference TRBV11-2 and TRBJ2-1, reads EAGVAQSPRYKIIEKRQSVAFWCNPISGHATLYWYQQILGQGPKLLIQFQNNGVVDDSQLPKDRFSAERLKGVDSTLKIQPAKLEDSAVYLCASSATSGGVNEQFFGPGTRLTVL.

This clonotype occurred once. V gene TRBV6-6 combines with J gene TRBJ2-3; D may correspond to TRBD1 or TRBD2 (5 bases each). The V end was cut by 8 bases, the J end by 7 bases, with 13 bases between. Germline CDR1 reads MNHNY; CDR2 reads SVGAGI (reference sequence). CDR3 size: 12 residues. The DNA of the CDR3 is TGTGCCAGCGGGGACCTCCTGAATACGCAGTATTTT. This gives the protein CASGDLLNTQYF.

The chain employs TRBV2 and TRBJ2-7, with 10 bases aligning to TRBD1. The germline gives CDR1 SNHLY, CDR2 FYNNEI. Germline trimming cut 8 bases from V and 4 bases from J; bases unmatched to any gene: 2. There are 12 residues in the CDR3. For the CDR3, the DNA is TGTGCCAGCGGGACAGGGGTTTACGAGCAGTACTTC. Protein product: CASGTGVYEQYF.

The chain has TRBV7-2 and TRBJ2-3; 7 positions agree with TRBD1. The germline V gene has CDR1 SGHTA and CDR2 FQGNSA. The V segment lost 4 bases and the J segment 0 bases; nucleotides outside the gene matches: 13. This CDR3 has 18 amino acids. The CDR3 sequence: CASSSPRTGATSTDTQYF. As DNA, the CDR3 is TGTGCCAGCAGCTCACCTAGGACAGGAGCCACTAGCACAGATACGCAGTATTTT.

In this sample, this clonotype turned up many times. The chain couples TRBV9 to TRBJ2-7; weak D call: TRBD1 (6 bases). The CDR3 totals 15 residues. With 1 base removed from V and 2 bases from J, the gap between germline ends came to 13 bases. Looked up from germline, CDR1 is SGDLS and CDR2 is YYNGEE. DNA for the CDR3: TGTGCCAGCAGCGTATGCAGGGGTAGGCCCTACGAGCAGTACTTC. It is translated as CASSVCRGRPYEQYF.

This sequence joins TRBV5-1 and TRBJ2-2; 8 nucleotides align to TRBD2. Trimming at V came to 6 bases and at J to 1 base, leaving 5 bases not matched to a gene. The germline gives CDR1 SGHRS, CDR2 YFSETQ. The CDR3 totals 15 residues. CDR3 DNA sequence: TGCGCCAGCAACCCAACTAGCGGGAACACCGGGGAGCTGTTTTTT. It specifies CASNPTSGNTGELFF.

The chain has TRBV18 and TRBJ2-7; 7 nucleotides line up with TRBD1. The J call is doubtful: the DNA matches TRBJ2-5 better. The CDR3 sequence is 14 residues long. Germline CDR1 and CDR2: KGHSH and LQKENI. CDR3 in DNA: TGTGCCAGCTCCTGGACAGGAACAAAAGAGACCCAGTACTTC. Translating it yields CASSWTGTKETQYF.

About this clonotype: This may arise from a read error, as a much more abundant clone is one base away. The rearrangement joins TRBV7-9 to TRBJ1-1, with D possibly matching TRBD1 (5 bases). CDR1 and CDR2 from the germline V gene are SEHNR and FQNEAQ (reference sequence). The germline V and J ends were trimmed by 5 bases and 3 bases, with 13 bases remaining between them. The CDR3 consists of 14 residues. The CDR3 spells CASSRDGAYTEAFF. The CDR3 region has the DNA TGTGCCAGCAGCCGGGACGGGGCGTACACTGAAGCTTTCTTT. Filled out from reference TRBV7-9 and TRBJ1-1, the complete variable domain reads DTGVSQNPRHKITKRGQNVTFRCDPISEHNRLYWYRQTLGQGPEFLTYFQNEAQLEKSRLLSDRFSAERPKGSFSTLEIQRTEQGDSAMYLCASSRDGAYTEAFFGQGTRLTVV.

This clonotype was found many times. V usage is TRBV10-3 and J usage is TRBJ2-5, with 8 positions matching TRBD2. The CDR3 runs to 13 residues. Germline loops: CDR1 ENHRY, CDR2 SYGVKD. The V segment lost 8 bases and the J segment 5 bases; nucleotides outside the gene matches: 7. The CDR3 DNA follows: TGTGCCATCGGCCGGGGGGGCCAGGAGACCCAGTACTTC. Amino acid sequence: CAIGRGGQETQYF.

This clonotype was detected many times. The V call is TRBV7-9, the J call TRBJ1-4, with D tentatively TRBD1 (5 bases). From germline, CDR1 is SEHNR and CDR2 FQNEAQ (reference sequence). V dropped 2 bases and J dropped 2 bases, with 15 bases sitting between them. The length of the CDR3 is 17 residues. The CDR3: CASSLIEGISTNEKLFF. Written as DNA, the CDR3 is TGTGCCAGCAGCTTAATAGAGGGGATTTCGACTAATGAAAAACTGTTTTTT. Full variable domain (remainder filled in from reference TRBV7-9 and TRBJ1-4): DTGVSQNPRHKITKRGQNVTFRCDPISEHNRLYWYRQTLGQGPEFLTYFQNEAQLEKSRLLSDRFSAERPKGSFSTLEIQRTEQGDSAMYLCASSLIEGISTNEKLFFGSGTQLSVL.

There are many counts of this clonotype. This chain links TRBV7-9 with TRBJ1-5; unclear D gene. Germline CDR1 and CDR2: SEHNR and FQNEAQ (reference sequence). Trimming removed 7 bases at V and 8 bases at J, with 6 bases between. The CDR3 is 10 amino acids. In DNA form, the CDR3 reads TGTGCCAGCAACTTTAAGCCCCAGCATTTT. Its translation is CASNFKPQHF.

In its sample, this clonotype was seen many times. The chain combines TRBV28 with TRBJ2-7, with D perhaps matching TRBD1 (5 bases). Germline CDR1 is MDHEN and CDR2 is SYDVKM. The CDR3 sequence is 12 residues long. Trimming shortened V by 10 bases and J by 1 base, and 11 bases separated the two germline ends. The DNA of the CDR3 is TGTGCCACCGAGACAGTTTCCTACGAGCAGTACTTC. Residues: CATETVSYEQYF.

This clonotype was observed a handful of times. A read error may account for a junction end that differs from germline. The chain recombines TRBV7-9 with TRBJ2-1; D possibly corresponds to TRBD1 (7 bases). CDR1 is SEHNR and CDR2 is FQNEAQ in the germline V gene (reference sequence). There are 13 residues in the CDR3. CDR3 sequence reads: CTSSSPQGGEQFF. As DNA, the CDR3 is TGTACCAGCAGCTCGCCCCAGGGGGGTGAGCAGTTCTTC.

V and J are TRBV2 and TRBJ1-5; 7 bases match TRBD1. Germline V CDR1 and CDR2: SNHLY, FYNNEI. The trim removed 8 bases at V and 4 bases at J, leaving 5 bases unmatched. The CDR3 runs to 13 residues. CDR3 sequence (DNA): TGTGCCAGCGTCAGGGGGTCAAATCAGCCCCAGCATTTT. It is translated as CASVRGSNQPQHF.

This clonotype was detected only a few times. The chain has TRBV19 and TRBJ1-2; D remains unclear. The germline CDR1 and CDR2 sequences are LNHDA and SQIVND (reference sequence). The V gene lost 6 bases and the J gene lost 8 bases, with 19 bases spanning the gap. The CDR3 spans 14 residues. The CDR3 bases are TGTGCCAGTAGCTCCCGGGCAGCGGTGGAAGGCTACACCTTC. Its protein product is CASSSRAAVEGYTF.

This clonotype was seen more than once but under ten times. The chain joins TRBV11-2 to TRBJ2-5; D is ambiguous. Germline V lookup: CDR1 SGHAT, CDR2 FQNNGV. V lost 5 bases, J lost 3 bases, and 13 bases lay in between. The CDR3 extends over 14 amino acids. In DNA form, the CDR3 reads TGTGCCAGCAGCCCTACGGCAGTTAAAGAGACCCAGTACTTC. It codes for CASSPTAVKETQYF.

This clonotype showed up many times. The V and J genes are TRBV7-8 and TRBJ2-3, with a weak D call TRBD2 (5 bases). Germline CDR1 reads SGHVS; CDR2 reads FQNEAQ. There are 15 residues in the CDR3. Trimming left V 2 bases short and J 5 bases short, with 14 bases between. The CDR3 DNA is TGTGCCAGCAGCTTACGGGGTTTTGAGGTAGATACGCAGTATTTT. Protein product: CASSLRGFEVDTQYF.

Details on this clonotype: Germline is not matched at one junction end, which may reflect a read error. The chain has TRBV30 and TRBJ2-1; D not certain. From germline, CDR1 is GTSNPN and CDR2 SVGIG (reference sequence). The CDR3 covers 12 residues. CDR3 DNA: TGTGCCTGGAGGAACTATGGGAAACGAGTGGTCTTC. Encoded protein: CAWRNYGKRVVF.

The chain is built from TRBV4-3 and TRBJ1-3; D is uncertain. Germline CDR1 LGHNA, CDR2 YSLEER. This CDR3 is built from 17 residues. V was shortened by 5 bases and J by 0 bases, with 17 bases between the two germline ends. CDR3 residues: CASSYYLSTSSGNTIYF. CDR3 nucleotide sequence: TGCGCCAGCAGCTACTACCTTTCTACTAGCTCTGGAAACACCATATATTTT.

The genes are TRBV6-2 or TRBV6-3 and TRBJ1-2, with D perhaps TRBD1 (5 bases). This CDR3 has 13 residues. In germline, CDR1 is MNHEY, CDR2 SVGEGT. The V gene lost 6 bases and the J gene lost 4 bases, with 12 bases spanning the gap. The CDR3 DNA is TGTGCCAGCAGCGCAGGGCGCGCCTATGGCTACACCTTC. This sequence encodes CASSAGRAYGYTF.

This clonotype was seen repeatedly, ten times or more. This chain uses TRBV5-1 with TRBJ1-5, with 7 nucleotides matching TRBD1. The CDR3 loop spans 14 amino acids. CDR1 SGHRS and CDR2 YFSETQ come from the germline V gene. The V and J ends lost 0 bases and 7 bases, in that order; junction bases with no gene match: 4. CDR3 nucleotides: TGCGCCAGCAGCTTGGTAGGGGGCGGACAGCCCCAGCATTTT. This codes for CASSLVGGGQPQHF.

As for this clonotype: With a much larger clone just one base away, this may be a read error. The CDR3 does not close with the conserved phenylalanine or tryptophan, likely indicating a read error. This sequence joins TRBV20-1 and TRBJ2-1; TRBD1 agrees at 7 bases. The V gene end was trimmed by 5 bases and the J gene end by 4 bases; junction bases not matched to a gene: 8. The CDR3 totals 14 residues. Germline loops: CDR1 DFQATT, CDR2 SNEGSKA (reference sequence). CDR3: CSASGQAIYNEQFL. CDR3 DNA sequence: TGCAGTGCTTCAGGACAGGCGATTTACAATGAGCAGTTCTTA.

The chain joins TRBV2 to TRBJ1-5, with 8 bases aligning to TRBD1. Germline CDR1 SNHLY, CDR2 FYNNEI. The length of the CDR3 is 14 residues. With 2 bases clipped from V and 5 bases from J, the junction kept 2 bases outside the gene matches. The CDR3: CASSELTGDQPQHF. As DNA, the CDR3 is TGTGCCAGCAGTGAACTGACAGGGGATCAGCCCCAGCATTTT. Full variable domain (missing parts from reference TRBV2 and TRBJ1-5): EPEVTQTPSHQVTQMGQEVILRCVPISNHLYFYWYRQILGQKVEFLVSFYNNEISEKSEIFDDQFSVERPDGSNFTLKIRSTKLEDSAMYFCASSELTGDQPQHFGDGTRLSIL.

The chain couples TRBV18 to TRBJ2-5, with TRBD1 identical over 11 bases. The CDR3 extends over 18 amino acids. From germline, CDR1 is KGHSH and CDR2 LQKENI. Trimming took 2 bases from V and 2 from J; bases not matched to a gene: 10. As DNA, the CDR3 is TGTGCCAGCTCACCAATGGGACAGGGGGTACCCCAACAAGAGACCCAGTACTTC. Translating it yields CASSPMGQGVPQQETQYF.

This clonotype was observed many times. The chain links TRBV7-9 to TRBJ2-7; TRBD2 matches at 10 bases. J gave up 3 bases and V 5 bases, and 10 bases lay outside the gene matches. The V gene's germline CDR1 is SEHNR and CDR2 FQNEAQ (reference sequence). The CDR3 contains 16 residues. CDR3 sequence: CASSALSGTSDYEQYF. Written as DNA, the CDR3 is TGTGCCAGCAGCGCACTGTCCGGGACTAGCGACTACGAGCAGTACTTC.

The rearrangement uses TRBV6-5 and TRBJ2-1, with 8 bases aligning to TRBD2. There are 15 residues in the CDR3. The germline V gene encodes CDR1 MNHEY and CDR2 SVGAGI. V shed 6 bases and J 4 bases; nucleotides not matched to a gene: 8. The CDR3 nucleotides read TGTGCCAGCAGCCCCGCTAGCGGGCCTTACAATGAGCAGTTCTTC. Translating gives CASSPASGPYNEQFF.